This entry lists 3 T cell receptor beta chains sequenced from one sample in a study of blood T cell repertoires in COVID-19. The data were produced by immunoSEQ multiplex PCR, yet TCRdb's version contains in-frame clones alone and is incomplete. The repertoire holds about 210,000 clones, with around 87% as singletons. The sequenced sample was PBMCs or T cells enriched from blood (not recorded which). The source is a young man in a cohort exposed to, infected with or recovered from COVID-19 (not recorded which).

The chain carries TRBV7-3 and TRBJ2-7, with a tentative D call TRBD2 (6 bases). Germline V CDR1 and CDR2: SGHTA, FQGTGA. V gave up 3 bases and J gave up 3 bases, with 15 bases separating them. This CDR3 spans 15 amino acids. In nucleotides, the CDR3 is TGTGCCAGCAGCTTGGGACTTCTCGGGGACTACGAGCAGTACTTC. Amino acid sequence: CASSLGLLGDYEQYF.

The chain couples TRBV4-2 to TRBJ2-7, with D maybe TRBD1 (7 bases). V was trimmed by 3 bases and J by 2 bases, leaving 17 bases between them. The CDR3 consists of 16 residues. Germline V lookup: CDR1 LGHNA, CDR2 YNFKEQ. The CDR3 reads CASSQGGRGQAYEQYF. DNA for the CDR3: TGTGCCAGCAGCCAGGGGGGTAGAGGACAGGCCTACGAGCAGTACTTC.

This clone has only a few counts. The rearrangement links TRBV28 to TRBJ1-6; 10 nucleotides line up with TRBD1. The J segment lost 7 bases and the V segment lost 6 bases, leaving 9 bases of the junction unmatched. Germline assignment: CDR1 MDHEN and CDR2 SYDVKM. CDR3 length: 16 residues. The CDR3 DNA is TGTGCCAGCAGCAGCCGCTTGGGACAGGGGAATTCACCCCTCCACTTT. Amino acid sequence: CASSSRLGQGNSPLHF.